These T cell receptor beta chains were read from a single sample in a study of CD8 T cells in ankylosing spondylitis. One entry per CDR3 protein results from TCRdb running MiXCR on the 5' RACE reads. The data contain about 140,000 distinct CDR3 sequences, roughly 8.3% of them singletons. The sequencing sample was made of synovial fluid, either unsorted or a sorted T cell fraction (not recorded which). Every receptor here comes from a male donor with ankylosing spondylitis. The CDR3 runs from the conserved cysteine through the conserved F or W. Fields, in order: V gene, J gene, D gene, clone size, CDR3 DNA, CDR3 protein. The D gene is left open where the match is weak. Not all rows give a size; the values are once, few, many and, for expanded clones, a class.

TRBV4-3	TRBJ2-3	NA	many	TGCGCCAGCAGCCATGGACAATTCACAGATACGCAGTATTTT	CASSHGQFTDTQYF
TRBV7-6	TRBJ2-1	TRBD2	many	TGTGCCAGCAGCTTAGTTCTTGCGGGAGGGCCTAATGAGCAGTTCTTC	CASSLVLAGGPNEQFF
TRBV9	TRBJ2-4	NA	NA	TGTGCCAGCACCATAGGGGTGGCTATTACCAAAAACATTCAGTACTTC	CASTIGVAITKNIQYF
TRBV28	TRBJ2-7	TRBD1	many	TGTGCCAGCAGTTCGCCGACAGGGGGAAACTACGAGCAGTACTTC	CASSSPTGGNYEQYF
TRBV5-1	TRBJ2-1	TRBD2	few	TGCGCCAGCAGCCAGACTAGCGGGGGGCCGGGATACAATGAGCAGTTCTTC	CASSQTSGGPGYNEQFF
TRBV7-9	TRBJ2-5	TRBD2	many	TGTGCCAGCAGCTTAGGTCTCGCGGGAGTCCCCCAAGAGACCCAGTACTTC	CASSLGLAGVPQETQYF
TRBV7-2	TRBJ2-7	NA	many	TGTGCCAGCAGCTTAGAAGGCACCACTGACTACGAGCAGTACTTC	CASSLEGTTDYEQYF
TRBV6-5	TRBJ2-4	NA	few	TGTGCCAGCAGTTACTCCGGGCCAGGGAGGACGAAAAACATTCAGTACTTC	CASSYSGPGRTKNIQYF
TRBV6-1	TRBJ2-7	NA	few	TGTGCCAGCAGGATTAGTGGGGGCCTGGGCGAGCAGTACTTC	CASRISGGLGEQYF
TRBV7-2	TRBJ2-3	NA	many	TGTGCCAGCAGCTTAGGCGCTTTCACAGATACGCAGTATTTT	CASSLGAFTDTQYF
TRBV11-1	TRBJ1-1	NA	few	TGTGCCAGCAGCCACCCTATAGGCCGGGAAGGAACTGAAGCTTTCTTT	CASSHPIGREGTEAFF
TRBV4-2	TRBJ2-3	NA	NA	TGTGCCAGCAGCCAAGATTGGCTTTTCACAGATACGCAGTATTTT	CASSQDWLFTDTQYF
TRBV7-9	TRBJ2-7	NA	few	TGTGCCAGCAGTCACTCCTCTGGCTACGAGCAGTACTTC	CASSHSSGYEQYF
TRBV30	TRBJ2-7	NA	many	TGTGCCTGGAGTAACCCGACAGGCTACGAGCAGTACTTC	CAWSNPTGYEQYF
TRBV5-6	TRBJ2-2	NA	many	TGTGCCAGCAGCTTGGTAGGGGGTCCCGGCGACACCGGGGAGCTGTTTTTT	CASSLVGGPGDTGELFF
TRBV20-1	TRBJ2-7	TRBD1	many	TGCAGTGCTGAGAGGACAGGGATTGGCGAGCAGTACTTC	CSAERTGIGEQYF
TRBV6-1	TRBJ2-5	TRBD2	NA	TGTGCCAGCAGACATAGGGTAGCGGGAGGGGAAGAGACCCAGTACTTC	CASRHRVAGGEETQYF
TRBV28	TRBJ2-1	NA	many	TGTGCCAGCGGGCTCCCGGGACCCTACAATGAGCAGTTCTTC	CASGLPGPYNEQFF
TRBV4-3	TRBJ1-4	NA	few	TGCGCCAGCAGCCAAGATAACGAGGCAGAGAGGAGGAAACTGTTTTTT	CASSQDNEAERRKLFF
TRBV5-6	TRBJ2-5	NA	NA	TGTGCCAGCAGCTTGGGATACCCGTACCAAGAGACCCAGTACTTC	CASSLGYPYQETQYF
TRBV9	TRBJ1-1	NA	many	TGTGCCAGCGTCCGGATCGCTGGGCGCGACACTGAAGCTTTCTTT	CASVRIAGRDTEAFF
TRBV20-1	TRBJ1-1	TRBD1	many	TGCAGTGCTAGGGGGGTTACAGGGGGGCATCAACCCGATGAAGCTTTCTTT	CSARGVTGGHQPDEAFF
TRBV20-1	TRBJ1-5	NA	few	TGCAGTGCTAGAGATTGGCAGGATGCCAATCAGCCCCAGCATTTT	CSARDWQDANQPQHF
TRBV7-2	TRBJ1-1	NA	many	TGTGCCAGCAGCCGATGGGGGGAAATAGGGAACACTGAAGCTTTCTTT	CASSRWGEIGNTEAFF
TRBV2	TRBJ1-4	NA	NA	TGTGCCAGCAGTGAGAACATTGGGGAAAAACTGTTTTTT	CASSENIGEKLFF
TRBV7-9	TRBJ1-5	NA	many	TGTGCCAGCAGCTTAGCTCAGGGACGGGAGCCCCAGCATTTT	CASSLAQGREPQHF
TRBV7-3	TRBJ2-3	NA	many	TGTGCCAGCAGCTTATTTCTCCCAGATAGGGGTGTAAATACGCAGTATTTT	CASSLFLPDRGVNTQYF
TRBV24-1	TRBJ2-3	NA	few	TGTGCCACCAGTGTGGGTAGCACAGATACGCAGTATTTT	CATSVGSTDTQYF
TRBV20-1	TRBJ2-3	TRBD2	NA	TGCAGTGCTGCACGACAGCGGGAGGCGGCAGATACGCAGTATTTT	CSAARQREAADTQYF
TRBV18	TRBJ2-7	TRBD1	few	TGTGCCAGCTCACCTTCTCGGGACAGGGGAACAGGCGAGCAGTACTTC	CASSPSRDRGTGEQYF
TRBV11-3	TRBJ1-1	TRBD1	NA	TGTGCCAGCAGCAATGACAGGGCCGAGCAAGCTTTCTTT	CASSNDRAEQAFF
TRBV6-1	TRBJ2-7	TRBD2	many	TGTGCCAGCAGACGCGCCCTAGCGGGGGCGACCTACGAGCAGTACTTC	CASRRALAGATYEQYF
TRBV20-1	TRBJ2-1	TRBD2	many	TGCAGTGCTTTGACTAGCGGGAGGGTTATTGAGCAGTTCTTC	CSALTSGRVIEQFF
TRBV7-8	TRBJ2-2	NA	NA	TGTGCCAGCAGCTTCGAGGACAGTTTGGCCGGGGAGCTGTTTTTT	CASSFEDSLAGELFF
TRBV24-1	TRBJ1-2	NA	many	TGTGCCACCAGTGATCCCCAGTCCTATGGCTACACCTTC	CATSDPQSYGYTF
TRBV2	TRBJ1-2	TRBD1	few	TGTGCCAGCAGCCGGACAGGGAGAGGAAGCGGCTACACCTTC	CASSRTGRGSGYTF
TRBV28	TRBJ2-1	NA	many	TGTGCCAGCAGTTTCGGGGCAGCCTCCTACAATGAGCAGTTCTTC	CASSFGAASYNEQFF
TRBV20-1	TRBJ2-3	NA	many	TGCAGTGCTCCACCCGGGCTTAGGACAGATACGCAGTATTTT	CSAPPGLRTDTQYF
TRBV12-3/TRBV12-4	TRBJ1-2	NA	many	TGTGCCAGCAGTCCTTCGTCCTATGGCTACACCTTC	CASSPSSYGYTF
TRBV6-1	TRBJ2-3	TRBD1	few	TGTGCCAGCAGAATCCAGGGGGTAGCAGATACGCAGTATTTT	CASRIQGVADTQYF
TRBV28	TRBJ2-5	NA	NA	TGTGCCAGCAGGTACAGGGCCAGGTCGCAAGAGACCCAGTACTTC	CASRYRARSQETQYF
TRBV20-1	TRBJ1-2	NA	few	TGCAGTGCTAGAAACCAGCTCTATGGCTACACCTTC	CSARNQLYGYTF
TRBV6-5	TRBJ1-1	NA	few	TGTGCCAGCAGTTACCTCAGGGCGATCAACACTGAAGCTTTCTTT	CASSYLRAINTEAFF
TRBV18	TRBJ2-3	NA	NA	TGTGCCAGCTCAACAAGGAGGGCAGTGACAGATACGCAGTATTTT	CASSTRRAVTDTQYF
TRBV10-1	TRBJ2-1	TRBD2	NA	TGCGCCAGCAGTTCGGGACTAGCAGCCTACAATGAGCAGTTCTTC	CASSSGLAAYNEQFF
TRBV20-1	TRBJ1-4	NA	NA	TGCAGTGCCACCCAGGGAGGGACTAATGAAAAACTGTTTTTT	CSATQGGTNEKLFF